This TCR beta chain was obtained from a study of molecular identifiers for immune sequencing clone quantification. Overall study: Naive CD8 RNA (around 20,000 or 100,000 cells) was divided into five aliquots, with four sequenced.

This clonotype was counted many times. Germline lookup yields CDR1 SGHVS and CDR2 FNYEAQ. Trimming took 2 bases from V and 5 from J; bases not matched to a gene: 3. This CDR3 region has 14 residues. Naive CD8 T cells underwent sorting with the CD8+CD4-CCR7+CD45RA+ definition. It was with previously described methods and listed TCR primers that bulk TCR libraries were made. Using its own MiXCR run on the PCR reads, TCRdb lists one record per CDR3 protein. The sample records 300,000 to 350,000 distinct CDR3 sequences, 20% to 25% being singletons. This chain connects TRBV7-6 to TRBJ2-1; 7 nucleotides match TRBD1. The source material was naive CD8+ T cells from blood, with Jurkat cell RNA spiked in. The sample's subset: FACS-sorted CD8+CD4-CCR7+CD45RA+ naive T cells. This TCR derives from a human donor in good health. Some libraries in this study had Jurkat cell RNA spiked in. The CDR3 spells CASSLRDSDNEQFF. The CDR3 region has the DNA TGTGCCAGCAGCTTACGGGACAGTGACAATGAGCAGTTCTTC.